Listed here are 13 T cell receptor beta chains from one sample, sequenced in a study of blood T cell repertoires in COVID-19. Sequenced by immunoSEQ multiplex PCR; TCRdb stores in-frame clones only, minus some. The data contain some 120,000 clones, over 85% of them singletons. Sample: peripheral blood. All receptors derive from a man over 45 with active COVID-19.

The chain couples TRBV10-3 to TRBJ1-4, with D tentatively TRBD1 (5 bases). The germline CDR1 and CDR2 sequences are ENHRY and SYGVKD. The CDR3 has 13 amino acids. V gave up 8 bases and J gave up 5 bases, with 12 bases separating them. In DNA form, the CDR3 reads TGTGCCATCGGAGGGACGGGGAATGAAAAACTGTTTTTT. Encoded protein: CAIGGTGNEKLFF.

The table lists this clone with a count of one. This chain uses TRBV6-5 with TRBJ2-7; possible D gene TRBD1, 6 bases. The germline V gene encodes CDR1 MNHEY and CDR2 SVGAGI. The germline V and J ends were trimmed by 6 bases and 4 bases, with 19 bases remaining between them. CDR3 size: 15 residues. DNA for the CDR3: TGTGCCAGCAGGGCACAGGGTGGGGGCTTGTACGAGCAGTACTTC. Amino acid sequence: CASRAQGGGLYEQYF.

This sequence joins TRBV7-8 and TRBJ2-7; D is perhaps TRBD2 (6 bases). CDR3 length: 17 residues. The V end lost 2 bases, the J end lost 0 bases, and 17 bases lay between the germline ends. Germline V gives CDR1 SGHVS, CDR2 FQNEAQ. The CDR3 sequence: CASSLPPGLLSSYEQYF. Written as DNA, the CDR3 is TGTGCCAGCAGCTTACCCCCGGGACTCCTGAGCTCCTACGAGCAGTACTTC.

The chain couples TRBV5-5 to TRBJ2-7; D is perhaps TRBD1 (6 bases). Trimming pared 0 bases from V and 3 bases from J, leaving 13 bases between. The CDR3 consists of 15 residues. The germline V gene has CDR1 SGHKS and CDR2 YYEKEE (reference sequence). The DNA of the CDR3 is TGTGCCAGCAGCTTGGCCGGGACCAGGGGCTACGAGCAGTACTTC. Translating it yields CASSLAGTRGYEQYF.

The chain uses TRBV24-1 and TRBJ1-2; TRBD1 matches 7 bases. The CDR3 is made up of 13 amino acids. Germline loops: CDR1 KGHDR, CDR2 SFDVKD. J was trimmed by 4 bases and V by 7 bases; bases with no gene match: 5. CDR3 sequence reads: CATSAGGSYGYTF. Here the CDR3 DNA reads TGTGCCACCAGCGCAGGGGGATCCTATGGCTACACCTTC.

J is TRBJ2-5 and V is TRBV28; weak D call: TRBD1 (6 bases). Looked up from germline, CDR1 is MDHEN and CDR2 is SYDVKM. The CDR3 totals 14 residues. V was pared by 7 bases and J by 5 bases, with 17 bases between. The CDR3 bases are TGTGCCAGCATTCCAGGGGCCCGCCTTGAGACCCAGTACTTC. Translating gives CASIPGARLETQYF.

This chain joins TRBV5-1 and TRBJ2-7; D may be TRBD2 (7 bases). Between the trimmed V and J ends, which lost 0 bases and 7 bases, there was a span of 14 bases. The germline V gene encodes CDR1 SGHRS and CDR2 YFSETQ. This CDR3 is built from 14 residues. As DNA, the CDR3 is TGCGCCAGCAGCTTGGGTGGGGGGGCGAGAGAGCAGTACTTC. Translating gives CASSLGGGAREQYF. Full variable domain (missing parts from reference TRBV5-1 and TRBJ2-7): KAGVTQTPRYLIKTRGQQVTLSCSPISGHRSVSWYQQTPGQGLQFLFEYFSETQRNKGNFPGRFSGRQFSNSRSEMNVSTLELGDSALYLCASSLGGGAREQYFGPGTRLTVT.

The chain combines TRBV11-2 with TRBJ1-4; unclear D gene. CDR1 is SGHAT, CDR2 FQNNGV, per germline. This CDR3 comprises 13 residues. The ends were cut back, 2 bases at V and 6 bases at J, with 7 bases in the middle. The CDR3 protein is CASSLYMDEKLFF. As DNA, the CDR3 is TGTGCCAGCAGCTTATACATGGATGAAAAACTGTTTTTT. The whole variable domain, filled in from reference TRBV11-2 and TRBJ1-4, reads EAGVAQSPRYKIIEKRQSVAFWCNPISGHATLYWYQQILGQGPKLLIQFQNNGVVDDSQLPKDRFSAERLKGVDSTLKIQPAKLEDSAVYLCASSLYMDEKLFFGSGTQLSVL.

The chain combines TRBV5-4 with TRBJ2-4; TRBD2 matches at 10 bases. Germline lookup yields CDR1 SGHNT and CDR2 YYREEE (reference sequence). CDR3 size: 17 residues. Trimming cost V 2 bases and J 0 bases; bases outside gene matches: 5. The CDR3, as DNA: TGTGCCAGCAGCTTAGCGGGGGGGTCATTAGCCAAAAACATTCAGTACTTC. It yields the protein CASSLAGGSLAKNIQYF. Based on the CDR3 plus reference TRBV5-4 and TRBJ2-4, the full variable domain is ETGVTQSPTHLIKTRGQQVTLRCSSQSGHNTVSWYQQALGQGPQFIFQYYREEENGRGNFPPRFSGLQFPNYSSELNVNALELDDSALYLCASSLAGGSLAKNIQYFGAGTRLSVL.

V and J are TRBV14 and TRBJ2-1, with a tentative D call TRBD2 (7 bases). CDR3 length: 16 residues. Germline CDR1 and CDR2: SGHDN and FVKESK. Between the trimmed V and J ends, which lost 0 bases and 5 bases, there was a span of 14 bases. The CDR3 here is CASSQDRRGQNNEQFF. CDR3 DNA: TGTGCCAGCAGCCAAGATAGGCGGGGGCAAAACAATGAGCAGTTCTTC.

The rearrangement joins TRBV29-1 to TRBJ1-4; a possible D gene is TRBD1 (6 bases). V dropped 0 bases and J dropped 8 bases, with 10 bases sitting between them. Germline V gene data show CDR1 as SQVTM and CDR2 as ANQGSEA. The CDR3 runs to 13 residues. The CDR3 DNA sequence: TGCAGCGTTGAAGAGGGGGCAGGAGAAAAACTGTTTTTT. This sequence encodes CSVEEGAGEKLFF.

The V gene is TRBV29-1, the J gene TRBJ2-7; D ambiguous. Germline V gives CDR1 SQVTM, CDR2 ANQGSEA. There are 14 residues in the CDR3. V was cut by 1 base and J by 0 bases, with 10 bases left in between. For the CDR3, the DNA is TGCAGCGTTGAAGTCCCACCTAGCTCCTACGAGCAGTACGTC. Encoded protein: CSVEVPPSSYEQYV.

This chain links TRBV6-4 with TRBJ2-3; 12 nucleotides agree with TRBD2. CDR1 MRHNA and CDR2 SNTAGT come from the germline V gene. J lost 4 bases, V lost 4 bases, and 6 bases had no gene match. This CDR3 has 16 residues. CDR3 region: CASSASTSGSADTQYF. The DNA for the CDR3 is TGTGCCAGCAGTGCTTCGACTAGCGGGAGTGCAGATACGCAGTATTTT.